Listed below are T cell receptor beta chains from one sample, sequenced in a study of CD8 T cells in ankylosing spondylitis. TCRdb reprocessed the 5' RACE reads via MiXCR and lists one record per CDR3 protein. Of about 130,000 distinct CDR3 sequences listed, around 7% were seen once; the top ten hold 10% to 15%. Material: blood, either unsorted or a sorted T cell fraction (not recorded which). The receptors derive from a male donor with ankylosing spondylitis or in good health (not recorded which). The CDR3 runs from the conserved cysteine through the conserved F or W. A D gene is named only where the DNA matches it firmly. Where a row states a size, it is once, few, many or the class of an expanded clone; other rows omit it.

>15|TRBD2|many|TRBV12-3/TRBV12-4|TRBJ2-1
CASRVAGATYNEQFF
TGTGCCAGCAGAGTAGCGGGAGCCACCTACAATGAGCAGTTCTTC
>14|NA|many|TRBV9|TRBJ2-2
CASSVGGVAGELFF
TGTGCCAGCAGCGTAGGTGGGGTTGCCGGGGAGCTGTTTTTT
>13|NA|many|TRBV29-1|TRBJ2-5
CSVTGSAGETQYF
TGCAGCGTTACAGGCTCAGCGGGAGAGACCCAGTACTTC
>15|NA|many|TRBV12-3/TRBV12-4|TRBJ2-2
CASRLRTANTGELFF
TGTGCCAGCAGACTAAGGACAGCGAACACCGGGGAGCTGTTTTTT
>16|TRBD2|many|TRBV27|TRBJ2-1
CASSQTSGLPYNEQFF
TGTGCCAGCAGTCAAACTAGCGGGCTGCCCTACAATGAGCAGTTCTTC
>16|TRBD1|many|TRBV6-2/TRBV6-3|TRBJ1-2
CASSPIRGQGARGYTF
TGTGCCAGCAGTCCGATCCGCGGGCAGGGGGCGCGTGGCTACACCTTC
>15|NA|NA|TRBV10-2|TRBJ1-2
CASSDPGRGADGYTF
TGCGCCAGCAGTGACCCGGGGAGGGGCGCGGATGGCTACACCTTC
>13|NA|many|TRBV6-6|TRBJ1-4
CASSFPAGEKLFF
TGTGCCAGCAGTTTCCCGGCGGGGGAAAAACTGTTTTTT
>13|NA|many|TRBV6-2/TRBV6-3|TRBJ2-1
CASTAGFRNEQFF
TGTGCCAGCACGGCAGGGTTTCGGAATGAGCAGTTCTTC
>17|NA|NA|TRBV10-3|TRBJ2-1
CAISESRRAGSKDEQFF
TGTGCCATCAGTGAGTCCCGGCGGGCAGGGTCTAAGGATGAGCAGTTCTTC
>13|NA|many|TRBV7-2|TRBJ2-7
CASSFSGPYEQYF
TGTGCCAGCAGCTTTTCAGGGCCCTACGAGCAGTACTTC
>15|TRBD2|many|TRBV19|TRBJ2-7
CASRKAGGPVYEQYF
TGTGCCAGTAGGAAAGCGGGAGGGCCGGTCTACGAGCAGTACTTC
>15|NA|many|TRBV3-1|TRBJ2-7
CASTSAGRPSYEQYF
TGTGCCAGCACCTCCGCGGGGCGGCCTTCCTACGAGCAGTACTTC
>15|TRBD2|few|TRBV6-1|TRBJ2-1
CASSRQRGSYNEQFF
TGTGCCAGCAGTCGGCAGCGGGGCTCCTACAATGAGCAGTTCTTC
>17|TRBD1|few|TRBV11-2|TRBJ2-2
CASSPGQKHANTGELFF
TGTGCCAGCAGCCCGGGACAGAAGCACGCGAACACCGGGGAGCTGTTTTTT
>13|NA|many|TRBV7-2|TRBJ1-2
CASSLQGPYGYTF
TGTGCCAGCAGCCTACAGGGCCCCTATGGCTACACCTTC
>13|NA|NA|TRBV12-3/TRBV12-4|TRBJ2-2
CASPLTANGELFF
TGTGCCAGCCCCCTCACTGCCAACGGGGAGCTGTTTTTT
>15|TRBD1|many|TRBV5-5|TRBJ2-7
CASSAAGTVSYEQYF
TGTGCCAGCAGCGCGGCCGGGACAGTCTCCTACGAGCAGTACTTC
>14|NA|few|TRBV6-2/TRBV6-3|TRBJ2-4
CASTSVTGTYIQYF
TGTGCCAGCACCTCCGTTACAGGGACGTACATTCAGTACTTC
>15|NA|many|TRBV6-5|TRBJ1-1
CASSYSEIRGTEAFF
TGTGCCAGCAGTTACTCAGAGATTCGGGGCACTGAAGCTTTCTTT
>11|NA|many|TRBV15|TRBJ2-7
CATSSADEQYF
TGTGCCACCAGCAGCGCTGACGAGCAGTACTTC
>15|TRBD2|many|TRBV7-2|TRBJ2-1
CASSPPGLLPNEQFF
TGTGCCAGCAGCCCGCCGGGACTACTCCCCAATGAGCAGTTCTTC
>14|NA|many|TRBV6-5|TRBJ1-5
CASSYSRGDGPQHF
TGTGCCAGCAGTTATAGCAGGGGCGATGGGCCCCAGCATTTT
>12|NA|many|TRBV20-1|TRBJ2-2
CSARRYTGELFF
TGCAGTGCTAGGCGTTACACCGGGGAGCTGTTTTTT
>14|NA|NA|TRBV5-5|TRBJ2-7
CASSFRPDVYEQYF
TGTGCCAGCAGCTTTAGGCCAGATGTATACGAGCAGTACTTC
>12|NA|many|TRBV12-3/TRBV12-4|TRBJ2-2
CASSQNTGELFF
TGTGCCAGCAGCCAGAACACCGGGGAGCTGTTTTTT
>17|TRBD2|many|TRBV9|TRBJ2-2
CASSVVSSGSGTGELFF
TGTGCCAGCAGCGTAGTGAGTAGCGGGAGTGGAACCGGGGAGCTGTTTTTT
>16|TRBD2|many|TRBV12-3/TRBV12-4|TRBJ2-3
CASSDPSGRSTDTQYF
TGTGCCAGCAGTGACCCTAGCGGGAGGAGCACAGATACGCAGTATTTT
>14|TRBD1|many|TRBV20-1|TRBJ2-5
CSAPYQGVDGTQYF
TGCAGTGCTCCTTACCAGGGGGTGGACGGGACCCAGTACTTC